The clone carrying this T cell receptor beta chain has more than one count but fewer than ten. Its specificity is not known. Construction of TCR beta libraries was performed using quantitative 5'-RACE with molecular barcodes. TCRdb ran MiXCR on the 5' RACE reads and lists one entry per CDR3 protein. Of fewer than 150,000 distinct CDR3 sequences listed, about 7% were seen once; the top ten hold under 15%. These data come from a study of CD8 T cells in ankylosing spondylitis. Study-wide results and limits: A TCR beta motif of roughly 8 highly homologous variants appeared characteristic of ankylosing spondylitis blood. CD8+ by phenotype, disease-linked clones were relatively rare in peripheral blood.

The CDR3 length is 17 residues. Per germline, CDR1 LNHDA and CDR2 SQIVND (reference sequence). Trimming removed 7 bases at V and 0 bases at J, with 16 bases between. The V and J genes are TRBV19 and TRBJ2-6, with D perhaps matching TRBD1 (6 bases). This TCR was sampled from a female donor with ankylosing spondylitis or in good health (not recorded which). The material sequenced was blood, either unsorted or a sorted T cell fraction (not recorded which). DNA of the CDR3: TGTGCCAGTAAAGCCCCGGACAGTTTCTCTGGGGCCAACGTCCTGACTTTC. Translating it yields CASKAPDSFSGANVLTF.